This T cell receptor (beta chain) was recovered during a study of shared clonotypes between healthy human individuals. Overall study results and limits: Among non-shared clonotypes, generation probabilities were lower than among those shared by all four donors.

A remark on this clone: Antigen: not known.

Deep-level settings were used for running the assay. Sequencing was performed with immunoSEQ multiplex PCR; in TCRdb, only in-frame clones are kept and a portion is missing. There are over a million clones in the sample; approximately 78% occur only once, and under 0.8% lies in the top ten. CDR3 size: 13 residues. Deletions cut 4 bases from V and 5 bases from J, with 11 bases between. Germline values: CDR1 KGHSH, CDR2 LQKENI. The V gene is TRBV18, the J gene TRBJ2-5; no clear D gene. The receptor comes from a man between 18 and 29 years old in good health. Some clones in this sample may be carry-over from other donors' samples. The sequenced sample consisted of memory CD4+ T cells from PBMCs. The subset here: CD45RA-negative fraction. DNA for the CDR3: TGTGCCAGCTCACGAGACGGCCGGGAGACCCAGTACTTC. Translated: CASSRDGRETQYF.